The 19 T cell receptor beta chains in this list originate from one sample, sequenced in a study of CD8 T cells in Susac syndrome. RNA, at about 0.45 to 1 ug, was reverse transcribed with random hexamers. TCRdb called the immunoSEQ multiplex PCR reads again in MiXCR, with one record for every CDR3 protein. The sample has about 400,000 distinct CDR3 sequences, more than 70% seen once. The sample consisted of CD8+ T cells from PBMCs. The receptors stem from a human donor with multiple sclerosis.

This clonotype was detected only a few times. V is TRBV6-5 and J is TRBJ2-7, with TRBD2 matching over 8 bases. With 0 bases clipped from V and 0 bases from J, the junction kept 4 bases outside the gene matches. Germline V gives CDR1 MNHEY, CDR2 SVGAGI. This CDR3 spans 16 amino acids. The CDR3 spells CASSYSGAGASYEQYF. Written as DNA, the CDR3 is TGTGCCAGCAGTTACTCGGGAGCGGGAGCCTCCTACGAGCAGTACTTC.

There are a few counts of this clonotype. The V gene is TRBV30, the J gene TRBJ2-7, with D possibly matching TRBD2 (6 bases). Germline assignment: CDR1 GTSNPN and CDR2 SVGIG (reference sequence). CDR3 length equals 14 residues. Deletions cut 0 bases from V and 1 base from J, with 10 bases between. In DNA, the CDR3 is TGTGCCTGGAGTGTTGGGGCGGGGTCCTACGAGCAGTACTTC. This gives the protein CAWSVGAGSYEQYF.

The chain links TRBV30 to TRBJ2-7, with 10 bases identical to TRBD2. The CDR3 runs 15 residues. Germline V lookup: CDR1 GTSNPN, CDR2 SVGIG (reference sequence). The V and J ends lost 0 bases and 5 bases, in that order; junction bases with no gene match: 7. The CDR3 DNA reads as TGTGCCTGGAGTGTACGCTCAGCGGGGGGGCACGAGCAGTACTTC. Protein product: CAWSVRSAGGHEQYF.

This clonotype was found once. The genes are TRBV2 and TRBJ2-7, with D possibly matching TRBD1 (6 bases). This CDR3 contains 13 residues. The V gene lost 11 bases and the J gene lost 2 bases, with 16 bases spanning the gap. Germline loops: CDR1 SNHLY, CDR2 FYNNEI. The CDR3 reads CAATLRDTYEQYF. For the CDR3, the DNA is TGTGCCGCAACACTCAGGGACACCTACGAGCAGTACTTC.

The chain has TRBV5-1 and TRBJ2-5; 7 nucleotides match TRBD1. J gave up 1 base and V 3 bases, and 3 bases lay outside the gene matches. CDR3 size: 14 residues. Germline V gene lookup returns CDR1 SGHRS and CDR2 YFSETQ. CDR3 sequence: CASSSGQAQETQYF. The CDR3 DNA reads TGCGCCAGCAGCTCAGGACAGGCCCAAGAGACCCAGTACTTC.

In DNA form, the CDR3 reads TGCAGTGCTAGCGCCGGGACTAGCGCCTCTGAGCAGTTCTTC. Protein: CSASAGTSASEQFF. The chain has TRBV20-1 and TRBJ2-1; 10 bases fit TRBD2. Germline V gene data show CDR1 as DFQATT and CDR2 as SNEGSKA (reference sequence). V shed 3 bases, J shed 9 bases, and the junction held 8 bases outside the gene matches. The CDR3 is 14 amino acids.

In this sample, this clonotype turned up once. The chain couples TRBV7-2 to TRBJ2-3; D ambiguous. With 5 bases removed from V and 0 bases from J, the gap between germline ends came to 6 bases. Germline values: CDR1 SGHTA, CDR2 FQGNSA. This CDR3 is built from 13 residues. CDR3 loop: CASSIKSTDTQYF. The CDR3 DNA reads TGTGCCAGCAGCATAAAGAGCACAGATACGCAGTATTTT.

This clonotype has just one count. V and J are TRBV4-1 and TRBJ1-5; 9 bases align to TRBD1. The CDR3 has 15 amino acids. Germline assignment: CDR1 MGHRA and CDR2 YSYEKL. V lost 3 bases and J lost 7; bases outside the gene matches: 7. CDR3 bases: TGCGCCAGCAGCCACCGGACAGGGGACGGGCAGCCCCAGCATTTT. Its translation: CASSHRTGDGQPQHF.

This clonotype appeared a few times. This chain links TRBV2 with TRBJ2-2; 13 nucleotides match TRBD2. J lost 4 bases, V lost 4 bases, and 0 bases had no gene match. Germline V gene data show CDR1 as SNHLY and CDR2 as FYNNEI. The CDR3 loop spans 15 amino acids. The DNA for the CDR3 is TGTGCCAGCAGTGGACTAGCGGGAGGCACCGGGGAGCTGTTTTTT. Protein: CASSGLAGGTGELFF.

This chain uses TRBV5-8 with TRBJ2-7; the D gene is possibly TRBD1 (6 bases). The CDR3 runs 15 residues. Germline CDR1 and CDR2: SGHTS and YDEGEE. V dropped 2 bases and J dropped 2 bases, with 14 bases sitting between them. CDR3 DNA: TGTGCCAGCAGCTTACAGGGCTTTCCGACCTACGAGCAGTACTTC. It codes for CASSLQGFPTYEQYF.

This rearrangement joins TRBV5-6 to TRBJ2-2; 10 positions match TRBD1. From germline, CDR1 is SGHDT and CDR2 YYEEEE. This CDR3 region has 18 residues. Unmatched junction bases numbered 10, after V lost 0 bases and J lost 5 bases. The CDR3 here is CASSLEGIGQGGTGELFF. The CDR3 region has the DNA TGTGCCAGCAGCTTGGAAGGGATCGGACAGGGGGGTACCGGGGAGCTGTTTTTT.

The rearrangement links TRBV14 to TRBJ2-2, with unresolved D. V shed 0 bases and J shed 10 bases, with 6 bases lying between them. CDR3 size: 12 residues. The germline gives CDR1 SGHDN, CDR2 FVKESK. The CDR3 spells CASSQDDPELFF. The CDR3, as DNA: TGTGCCAGCAGCCAAGATGATCCGGAGCTGTTTTTT.

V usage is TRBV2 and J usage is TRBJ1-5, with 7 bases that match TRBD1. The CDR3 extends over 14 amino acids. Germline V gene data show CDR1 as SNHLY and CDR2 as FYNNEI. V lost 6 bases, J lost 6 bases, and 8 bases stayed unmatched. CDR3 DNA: TGTGCCAGCAGGATGACAGGGATCGGTCAGCCCCAGCATTTT. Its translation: CASRMTGIGQPQHF.

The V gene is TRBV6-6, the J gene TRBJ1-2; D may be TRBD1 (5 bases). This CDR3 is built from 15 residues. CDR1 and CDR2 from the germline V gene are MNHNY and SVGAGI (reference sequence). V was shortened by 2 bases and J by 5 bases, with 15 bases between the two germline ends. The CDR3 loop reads CASSYEGTDDYGYTF. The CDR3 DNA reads TGTGCCAGCAGTTACGAAGGGACGGACGATTATGGCTACACCTTC.

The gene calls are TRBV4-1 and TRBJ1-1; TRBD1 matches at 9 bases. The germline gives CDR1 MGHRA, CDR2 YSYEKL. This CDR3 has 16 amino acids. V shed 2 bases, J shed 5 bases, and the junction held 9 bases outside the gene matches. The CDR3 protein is CASSQTLDRGETEAFF. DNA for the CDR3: TGCGCCAGCAGCCAAACATTGGACAGGGGAGAGACTGAAGCTTTCTTT.

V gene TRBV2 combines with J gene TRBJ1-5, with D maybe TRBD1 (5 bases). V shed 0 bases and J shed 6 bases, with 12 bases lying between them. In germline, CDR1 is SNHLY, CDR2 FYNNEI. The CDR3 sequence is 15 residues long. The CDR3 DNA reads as TGTGCCAGCAGTGAAGCGGGTCCAGGGTCTCAGCCCCAGCATTTT. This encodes CASSEAGPGSQPQHF. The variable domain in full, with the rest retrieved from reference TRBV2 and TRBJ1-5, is EPEVTQTPSHQVTQMGQEVILRCVPISNHLYFYWYRQILGQKVEFLVSFYNNEISEKSEIFDDQFSVERPDGSNFTLKIRSTKLEDSAMYFCASSEAGPGSQPQHFGDGTRLSIL.

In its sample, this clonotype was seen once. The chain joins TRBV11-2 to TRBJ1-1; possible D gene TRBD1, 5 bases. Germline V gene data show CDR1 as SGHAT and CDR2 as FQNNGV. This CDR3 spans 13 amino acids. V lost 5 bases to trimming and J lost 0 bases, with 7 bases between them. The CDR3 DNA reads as TGTGCCAGCAGCCGGGGGGTGAACACTGAAGCTTTCTTT. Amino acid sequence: CASSRGVNTEAFF.

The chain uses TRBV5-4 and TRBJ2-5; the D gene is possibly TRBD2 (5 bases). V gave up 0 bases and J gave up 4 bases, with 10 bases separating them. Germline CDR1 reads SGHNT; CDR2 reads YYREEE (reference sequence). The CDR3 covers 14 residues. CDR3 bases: TGTGCCAGCAGCTTGGCCGGGGTGCGAGAGACCCAGTACTTC. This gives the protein CASSLAGVRETQYF.

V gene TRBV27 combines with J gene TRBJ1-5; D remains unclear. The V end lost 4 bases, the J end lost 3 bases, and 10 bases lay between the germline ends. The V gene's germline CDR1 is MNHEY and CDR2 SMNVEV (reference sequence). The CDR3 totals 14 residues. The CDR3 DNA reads TGTGCCAGCAGTTCCCCGGGCCCCAATCAGCCCCAGCATTTT. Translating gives CASSSPGPNQPQHF.